Following are 13 T cell receptor beta chains from one sample sequenced in a study of blood T cell repertoires in COVID-19. Clones were read by immunoSEQ multiplex PCR, and TCRdb kept only the in-frame ones, dropping some. The table has 190,000 or so clones, just under 90% seen once; the top ten hold roughly 0.9%. The sample consisted of peripheral blood. The receptors were gathered from a woman aged 18-29 years who had recovered from COVID-19.

This clone was detected once. The chain combines TRBV5-4 with TRBJ1-1, with D hard to call. The V and J ends lost 1 base and 0 bases respectively, with 7 bases between them. There are 14 residues in the CDR3. In germline, CDR1 is SGHNT, CDR2 YYREEE (reference sequence). As DNA, the CDR3 is TGTGCCAGCAGCTTGAACGGGGTGAACACTGAAGCTTTCTTT. This gives the protein CASSLNGVNTEAFF.

V and J are TRBV5-6 and TRBJ1-1; 9 positions agree with TRBD1. The V gene's germline CDR1 is SGHDT and CDR2 YYEEEE. V lost 6 bases and J lost 5; bases outside the gene matches: 5. This CDR3 has 13 residues. The CDR3 sequence: CASTTGGYTEAFF. In DNA, the CDR3 is TGTGCCAGCACTACAGGGGGCTATACTGAAGCTTTCTTT.

This chain links TRBV28 with TRBJ1-2, with a weak D call TRBD1 (5 bases). V shed 5 bases and J shed 8 bases, with 15 bases lying between them. CDR1 is MDHEN and CDR2 is SYDVKM in the germline V gene. The CDR3 consists of 13 residues. CDR3 loop: CASSLGGAVGYTF. CDR3 nucleotides: TGTGCCAGCAGTCTGGGGGGAGCAGTCGGCTACACCTTC.

V usage is TRBV7-8 and J usage is TRBJ2-7, with TRBD1 matching over 12 bases. CDR1 is SGHVS and CDR2 is FQNEAQ in the germline V gene. With 2 bases clipped from V and 9 bases from J, the junction kept 11 bases outside the gene matches. The CDR3 is 16 residues long. The CDR3 reads CASSLFTSGTGGAQYF. As DNA, the CDR3 is TGTGCCAGCAGCTTATTTACCTCCGGGACAGGGGGCGCGCAGTACTTC. Combining the CDR3 with reference TRBV7-8 and TRBJ2-7 gives the whole variable domain GAGVSQSPRYKVAKRGQDVALRCDPISGHVSLFWYQQALGQGPEFLTYFQNEAQLDKSGLPSDRFFAERPEGSVSTLKIQRTQQEDSAVYLCASSLFTSGTGGAQYFGPGTRLTVT.

The chain is built from TRBV10-3 and TRBJ1-6, with 8 bases identical to TRBD1. The J segment lost 5 bases and the V segment lost 10 bases, leaving 4 bases of the junction unmatched. The CDR3 is made up of 13 amino acids. Germline CDR1 reads ENHRY; CDR2 reads SYGVKD. In DNA, the CDR3 is TGTGCCACCTCGGGACAGGATAATTCACCCCTCCACTTT. Its protein product is CATSGQDNSPLHF.

The chain recombines TRBV6-5 with TRBJ1-2, with 7 positions matching TRBD1. Looked up from germline, CDR1 is MNHEY and CDR2 is SVGAGI. Trimming removed 3 bases from V and 8 bases from J; junction bases left unmatched: 9. The CDR3 has 14 residues. CDR3 coding DNA: TGTGCCAGCAGTTATTCAGAGGGGGCGCCCGGCTACACCTTC. This sequence encodes CASSYSEGAPGYTF.

This clone was seen once. The chain recombines TRBV6-2 or TRBV6-3 with TRBJ2-1; the match to TRBD2 covers 8 bases. The ends lost 4 bases at V and 2 bases at J; junction bases unmatched: 7. The CDR3 loop spans 16 amino acids. Germline CDR1 reads MNHEY; CDR2 reads SVGEGT. CDR3 amino acids: CASSSRLAIAYNEQFF. The DNA for the CDR3 is TGTGCCAGCAGTTCCCGACTAGCGATCGCCTACAATGAGCAGTTCTTC.

The genes are TRBV4-3 and TRBJ2-2; a weak D match, TRBD2 (5 bases). Germline-derived CDR1 and CDR2 are LGHNA and YSLEER. V was trimmed by 1 base and J by 6 bases, leaving 15 bases between them. The CDR3 is 16 amino acids. This CDR3 reads CASSQGVLDFAGELFF. The CDR3 nucleotides read TGCGCCAGCAGCCAAGGAGTACTAGACTTTGCCGGGGAGCTGTTTTTT.

The V gene is TRBV21-1, the J gene TRBJ2-5; TRBD2, as called in the table, went unchecked against the DNA. TRBV21-1 is tagged as a pseudogene. The CDR3 has 15 residues. The CDR3 DNA reads TGTGCCAGCAGCCCGGGCGGGGGGTTTTTTGAGACCCAGTACTTC. This sequence encodes CASSPGGGFFETQYF.

The CDR3: CASSQEGSGGNV. As DNA, the CDR3 is TGTGCCAGCAGCCAAGAAGGTAGCGGAGGGAACGTC. The rearrangement joins TRBV3-1 (or the pseudogene TRBV3-2) to TRBJ2-7; the D gene is possibly TRBD2 (6 bases). CDR3 size: 12 residues. Germline-derived CDR1 and CDR2 are LGHDT and YNNKEL (reference sequence).

In DNA form, the CDR3 reads TGTGCCAGTAGAACCCCCACCGACAGGGGTAATGAGCAGTTCTTC. Translation: CASRTPTDRGNEQFF. The chain joins TRBV19 to TRBJ2-1, with 8 bases identical to TRBD1. Germline V CDR1 and CDR2: LNHDA, SQIVND (reference sequence). Trimming at V came to 6 bases and at J to 7 bases, leaving 11 bases not matched to a gene. The CDR3 is 15 amino acids.

This clone was counted at least ten times. The chain employs TRBV14 and TRBJ2-5, with 9 bases lining up with TRBD2. Trimming took 1 base from V and 7 from J; bases not matched to a gene: 4. In germline, CDR1 is SGHDN, CDR2 FVKESK. The CDR3 spans 14 residues. The CDR3 sequence is CASSQAASGVTQYF. DNA of the CDR3: TGTGCCAGCAGCCAAGCCGCTAGCGGGGTGACCCAGTACTTC.

The chain recombines TRBV25-1 with TRBJ2-7; 7 nucleotides align to TRBD1. The germline V gene has CDR1 MGHDK and CDR2 SYGVNS. The CDR3 extends over 13 amino acids. DNA of the CDR3: TGTGCTACCAACAGGGGAAGCTCCTACGAGCAGTACTTC. Its protein is CATNRGSSYEQYF.